The 14 T cell receptor beta chains reported below all come from one sample, sequenced in a study of shared clonotypes between healthy human individuals. Profiling relied on immunoSEQ multiplex PCR, and the TCRdb table lists in-frame clones only, not all of them. The sample lists some 240,000 clones, just over 65% occurring once. Sequenced sample: memory CD4+ T cells sorted from blood. The subset here: CD45RA-negative fraction. The source of these receptors is a man aged 25 to 40 in good health.

J is TRBJ1-2 and V is TRBV5-5, with D perhaps TRBD1 (5 bases). Germline CDR1 and CDR2: SGHKS and YYEKEE (reference sequence). V was pared by 3 bases and J by 6 bases, with 12 bases between. The CDR3 contains 13 residues. CDR3 amino acids: CASSSWQGDGYTF. DNA of the CDR3: TGTGCCAGCAGCTCGTGGCAGGGTGATGGCTACACCTTC.

The rearrangement links TRBV28 to TRBJ2-7, with 7 bases aligning to TRBD1. Germline CDR1 MDHEN, CDR2 SYDVKM. This CDR3 region has 13 residues. Losses at the gene ends were 6 bases for V and 6 bases for J; bases not matched to a gene: 8. CDR3 sequence reads: CASRGGAWVEQYF. Written as DNA, the CDR3 is TGTGCCAGCAGAGGGGGCGCATGGGTCGAGCAGTACTTC.

The chain links TRBV5-1 to TRBJ1-2; TRBD1 is a possible D gene (6 bases). Deletions cut 2 bases from V and 4 bases from J, with 9 bases between. The CDR3 sequence is 13 residues long. Germline V gene lookup returns CDR1 SGHRS and CDR2 YFSETQ. The CDR3, as DNA: TGCGCCAGCAGCTTAGGACAGAGCTATGGCTACACCTTC. Protein product: CASSLGQSYGYTF.

This rearrangement joins TRBV7-2 to TRBJ2-1; D is uncertain. The germline V gene encodes CDR1 SGHTA and CDR2 FQGNSA. This CDR3 region has 15 residues. V lost 1 base to trimming and J lost 6 bases, with 13 bases between them. CDR3 protein: CASSLGSRAPNEQFF. For the CDR3, the DNA is TGTGCCAGCAGCTTAGGTAGTCGGGCCCCCAATGAGCAGTTCTTC.

This chain uses TRBV7-8 with TRBJ1-2, with a tentative D call TRBD1 (6 bases). Per the germline V gene, CDR1 is SGHVS and CDR2 is FQNEAQ. V was cut by 4 bases and J by 4 bases, with 13 bases left in between. The CDR3 length is 14 residues. The CDR3 loop reads CASSSRDTSYGYTF. CDR3 nucleotides: TGTGCCAGCAGCTCCCGGGACACCAGCTATGGCTACACCTTC.

The chain employs TRBV2 and TRBJ1-1; D perhaps matches TRBD1 (6 bases). The V end lost 5 bases, the J end lost 6 bases, and 13 bases lay between the germline ends. Germline CDR1 SNHLY, CDR2 FYNNEI. CDR3 length equals 13 residues. Written as DNA, the CDR3 is TGTGCCAGCAGTCCACAGGGAGTTCCTGAAGCTTTCTTT. Its protein is CASSPQGVPEAFF.

The chain carries TRBV28 and TRBJ1-2, with 7 bases aligning to TRBD1. This CDR3 contains 15 residues. CDR1 and CDR2 from the germline V gene are MDHEN and SYDVKM. After removal of 3 bases from V and 6 bases from J, the junction contained 10 bases not matched to a gene. This chain's CDR3 is CASSFLLGGANGYTF. CDR3 nucleotides: TGTGCCAGCAGTTTCTTACTAGGGGGCGCGAATGGCTACACCTTC.

V is TRBV11-2 and J is TRBJ2-7, with D possibly being TRBD1 (6 bases). The J call is in doubt because the DNA end fits TRBJ2-4 better. Germline V lookup: CDR1 SGHAT, CDR2 FQNNGV. CDR3 size: 11 residues. The CDR3 here is CASSSGDIQYF. The CDR3 bases are TGTGCCAGCAGCTCAGGGGACATTCAGTACTTC.

This clone has more than one count but fewer than ten. The chain combines TRBV6-1 with TRBJ1-2; possibly TRBD1 for D (6 bases). V lost 2 bases to trimming and J lost 5 bases, with 9 bases between them. CDR1 is MNHNS, CDR2 SASEGT, per germline. The CDR3 is made up of 13 amino acids. This CDR3 is CASSERQDYGYTF. The CDR3 DNA follows: TGTGCCAGCAGTGAACGACAGGATTATGGCTACACCTTC.

The chain couples TRBV28 to TRBJ2-2; 9 bases fit TRBD2. The germline CDR1 and CDR2 sequences are MDHEN and SYDVKM. V lost 0 bases, J lost 1 base, and 0 bases stayed unmatched. The CDR3 sequence is 16 residues long. Here the CDR3 DNA reads TGTGCCAGCAGTTTATGGACTAGCGGGAACACCGGGGAGCTGTTTTTT. Protein product: CASSLWTSGNTGELFF.

This clone was found a few times. V usage is TRBV25-1 and J usage is TRBJ2-7, with 8 bases that match TRBD2. Trimming cost V 6 bases and J 6 bases; bases outside gene matches: 7. This CDR3 comprises 13 residues. Germline V lookup: CDR1 MGHDK, CDR2 SYGVNS. CDR3 nucleotides: TGTGCCAGCAGCGGCGGGGGGCTGGGCGAGCAGTACTTC. It translates to CASSGGGLGEQYF.

The chain has TRBV2 and TRBJ2-7; D is unclear. The CDR3 runs to 13 residues. Trimming left V 3 bases short and J 5 bases short, with 11 bases between. Looked up from germline, CDR1 is SNHLY and CDR2 is FYNNEI. The CDR3 reads CASSDVGANEQYF. The CDR3 DNA sequence: TGTGCCAGCAGTGACGTTGGAGCCAACGAGCAGTACTTC.

The chain employs TRBV7-2 and TRBJ2-7, with TRBD2 identical over 7 bases. The CDR3 totals 15 residues. The J segment lost 4 bases and the V segment lost 4 bases, leaving 10 bases of the junction unmatched. Germline CDR1 and CDR2: SGHTA and FQGNSA. CDR3 sequence: CASSSPHGGIYEQYF. The CDR3 DNA reads TGTGCCAGCAGCTCCCCGCACGGGGGGATATACGAGCAGTACTTC.

This rearrangement joins TRBV10-2 to TRBJ2-1; 9 positions agree with TRBD2. Trimming at V came to 10 bases and at J to 2 bases, leaving 12 bases not matched to a gene. The CDR3 is made up of 16 amino acids. The germline gives CDR1 WSHSY, CDR2 SAAADI. CDR3 in amino acids: CATKGLAGDTYNEQFF. CDR3 DNA sequence: TGCGCCACCAAAGGGTTAGCGGGAGATACCTACAATGAGCAGTTCTTC.